Listed below are T cell receptor beta chains from one sample, sequenced in a study of OX40 agonist ivuxolimab in advanced cancers. The method was immunoSEQ multiplex PCR; TCRdb's version includes in-frame clones alone and lacks a portion of them. The sample includes tens of thousands of clones, approximately 94% seen only once; the top ten take 8% to 10%. The input for sequencing was CD4+ or CD8+ T cells sorted from blood, taken in a trial of the OX40 agonist ivuxolimab. The receptors come from an adult with an advanced solid tumor such as melanoma, head and neck, liver or kidney cancer. CDR3s include the opening cysteine and the closing phenylalanine or tryptophan. A D gene is named only where the DNA matches it firmly. Rows may omit the clone size; those that give it use once, few, many or a size class.

j_call	v_call	d_call	clone_size	cdr3_aa	cdr3_nt
TRBJ1-1	TRBV27	-	-	CASSWGMGLRNLAFF	TGTGCCAGCAGTTGGGGGATGGGACTGCGTAATTTGGCTTTCTTT
TRBJ2-7	TRBV4-3	TRBD1	once	CASSQLRQGIYEQYF	TGCGCCAGCAGCCAACTACGACAGGGGATCTACGAGCAGTACTTC
TRBJ2-1	TRBV6-1	-	-	CASSEEKGSYNEQFF	TGTGCCAGCAGTGAAGAAAAAGGGTCCTACAATGAGCAGTTCTTC
TRBJ1-4	TRBV25-1	-	-	CASSTATNEKLFF	TGTGCTTCCTCGACAGCAACTAATGAAAAACTGTTTTTT
TRBJ1-6	TRBV6-6	TRBD1	-	CASKTGNSPLHF	TGTGCCAGCAAGACAGGGAATTCACCCCTCCACTTT
TRBJ2-2	TRBV19	-	-	CASSIGQGGTGELFF	TGTGCCAGTAGTATAGGGCAGGGAGGCACCGGGGAGCTGTTTTTT
TRBJ2-1	TRBV11-2	TRBD2	-	CASSFYPGTSGNEQFF	TGTGCCAGCAGCTTTTACCCCGGGACTAGCGGGAATGAGCAGTTCTTC
TRBJ1-2	TRBV5-1	-	-	CASSLADYRVYGYTF	TGCGCCAGCAGCTTGGCAGATTACAGGGTTTATGGCTACACCTTC
TRBJ2-7	TRBV5-1	-	once	CASSPGTEYEQYF	TGCGCCAGCAGCCCAGGGACGGAATACGAGCAGTACTTC
TRBJ1-5	TRBV7-2	-	few	CASDTAYSNQPQHF	TGTGCCAGCGATACAGCTTATAGCAATCAGCCCCAGCATTTT
TRBJ2-1	TRBV7-9	-	-	CASSSPTGGSYNEQFF	TGTGCCAGCAGCTCACCGACAGGAGGTTCCTACAATGAGCAGTTCTTC
TRBJ2-7	TRBV29-1	-	-	CSVEGQGPYEQYF	TGCAGCGTTGAAGGGCAGGGCCCATACGAGCAGTACTTC
TRBJ2-7	TRBV5-1	TRBD2	-	CASSLELAGGIYEQYF	TGCGCCAGCAGCTTGGAACTAGCGGGGGGGATCTACGAGCAGTACTTC
TRBJ1-2	TRBV7-9	TRBD1	-	CASSSLGTGELANYGYTF	TGTGCCAGCAGTTCCCTCGGGACAGGGGAACTAGCTAACTATGGCTACACCTTC
TRBJ2-2	TRBV9	-	-	CASSNPGQNTGELFF	TGTGCCAGCAGCAACCCGGGACAGAACACCGGGGAGCTGTTTTTT
TRBJ2-3	TRBV13	TRBD2	-	CASSLAASGARDTQYF	TGTGCCAGCAGCTTAGCGGCTAGCGGGGCTCGGGATACGCAGTATTTT
TRBJ2-5	TRBV6-5	-	-	CASGFRQETQYF	TGTGCCAGCGGGTTTCGACAAGAGACCCAGTACTTC
TRBJ2-2	TRBV28	-	-	CASSSRGQNTGELFF	TGTGCCAGCAGTTCTAGGGGTCAAAACACCGGGGAGCTGTTTTTT
TRBJ2-7	TRBV5-6	TRBD1	-	CASSPDRARSFYEQYF	TGTGCCAGCAGCCCGGACAGGGCCAGGTCTTTTTACGAGCAGTACTTC
TRBJ1-4	TRBV9	-	-	CASGAPGETNEKLFF	TGTGCCAGCGGAGCCCCGGGAGAAACTAATGAAAAACTGTTTTTT